The clone carrying this T cell receptor (beta chain) was seen many times. From the 5' RACE reads, TCRdb called clonotypes with MiXCR, one entry per CDR3 protein. The sample has 55,000 to 75,000 distinct CDR3 sequences, more than 7.5% seen once. V shed 4 bases and J 5 bases; nucleotides not matched to a gene: 3. This CDR3 spans 13 amino acids. Germline assignment: CDR1 SGHVS and CDR2 FQNEAQ. This entry is derived from a study of early T cells in non-severe SARS-CoV-2 infection. This chain links TRBV7-8 with TRBJ2-3; TRBD1 matches at 7 bases. Material for sequencing was whole blood. This clonotype was sampled from an adult who was a healthcare worker with PCR-confirmed SARS-CoV-2 infection or an uninfected control (not recorded which). The chain's CDR3 is CASSSDRKDTQYF. In DNA, the CDR3 is TGTGCCAGCAGCTCGGACAGGAAAGATACGCAGTATTTT. Full variable domain (missing parts from reference TRBV7-8 and TRBJ2-3): GAGVSQSPRYKVAKRGQDVALRCDPISGHVSLFWYQQALGQGPEFLTYFQNEAQLDKSGLPSDRFFAERPEGSVSTLKIQRTQQEDSAVYLCASSSDRKDTQYFGPGTRLTVL.